A selection of T cell receptor beta chains follows, all from one sample in a study of T cells after posttransplantation cyclophosphamide. Clones were read by immunoSEQ multiplex PCR, and TCRdb kept only the in-frame ones, dropping some. Recorded here are about 33,000 clones, none singletons. Specimen: PBMCs. The receptors were sampled from a woman aged 25 to 39 in good health and a related stem cell transplant donor. Each CDR3 is given with its conserved first and last residue. The D gene is left open where the match is weak. For some rows the clone size is stated as once, few or many, or as a class when expanded; others skip it.

D gene	V gene	clone size	J gene	CDR3 protein	CDR3 DNA
NA	TRBV7-9	many	TRBJ1-2	CASSPIDRGYGYTF	TGTGCCAGCAGCCCTATCGACAGAGGGTATGGCTACACCTTC
TRBD1	TRBV29-1	NA	TRBJ2-4	CSIRDRGRENIQYF	TGCAGCATTAGGGACAGGGGGCGGGAAAACATTCAGTACTTC
TRBD2	TRBV14	many	TRBJ2-3	CASSQDLRLAGADTQYF	TGTGCCAGCAGCCAAGATCTCAGGCTAGCGGGGGCAGATACGCAGTATTTT
TRBD1	TRBV4-3	many	TRBJ2-2	CASTRDRGGRGELFF	TGCGCCAGCACCCGGGACAGGGGGGGCCGCGGGGAGCTGTTTTTT
NA	TRBV4-3	many	TRBJ2-7	CASSPWGDVSYEQYF	TGCGCCAGCAGCCCATGGGGGGACGTTTCCTACGAGCAGTACTTC
NA	TRBV6-2/TRBV6-3	many	TRBJ1-1	CASSYAGDSAAFF	TGTGCCAGCAGTTACGCGGGGGATTCGGCCGCTTTCTTT
TRBD2	TRBV6-5	many	TRBJ2-1	CASRSGTSGVNEQFF	TGTGCCAGCAGAAGCGGGACTAGCGGGGTCAATGAGCAGTTCTTC
NA	TRBV6-2/TRBV6-3	many	TRBJ1-6	CASSPRTVINSPLHF	TGTGCCAGCAGCCCTCGGACAGTCATAAATTCACCCCTCCACTTT
TRBD1	TRBV15	many	TRBJ2-2	CATSTQDREGTGELFF	TGTGCCACCAGCACACAGGACAGGGAAGGGACCGGGGAGCTGTTTTTT
TRBD1	TRBV4-3	many	TRBJ2-7	CASSQSGTGETYEQYF	TGCGCCAGCAGCCAATCCGGGACAGGGGAAACCTACGAGCAGTACTTC
NA	TRBV12-3/TRBV12-4	many	TRBJ1-3	CASSLGRGAGNTIYF	TGTGCCAGCAGTTTAGGTAGGGGAGCGGGAAACACCATATATTTT
TRBD1	TRBV5-5	many	TRBJ2-2	CASSWGQGLAGELFF	TGTGCCAGCAGCTGGGGACAGGGTCTTGCCGGGGAGCTGTTTTTT
NA	TRBV19	many	TRBJ1-5	CASNAGGYSNQPQHF	TGTGCCAGCAATGCGGGGGGGTATAGCAATCAGCCCCAGCATTTT
TRBD2	TRBV7-9	many	TRBJ2-1	CASSDLGRGIYNEQFF	TGTGCCAGCAGCGACTTGGGGCGGGGGATCTACAATGAGCAGTTCTTC
NA	TRBV4-1	few	TRBJ1-2	CASSQEWGNNYGYTF	TGCGCCAGCAGCCAAGAATGGGGCAATAACTATGGCTACACCTTC
NA	TRBV4-3	many	TRBJ1-6	CASSRTLSNSPLHF	TGCGCCAGCAGCCGGACACTGTCTAATTCACCCCTCCACTTT
TRBD1	TRBV2	many	TRBJ2-3	CASSETGVVDTQYF	TGTGCCAGCAGTGAGACAGGGGTGGTAGATACGCAGTATTTT
NA	TRBV7-9	many	TRBJ2-5	CASSPILGGGETQYF	TGTGCCAGCAGCCCAATATTAGGGGGGGGCGAGACCCAGTACTTC